This entry concerns a single T cell receptor (beta chain). As yet, its antigen is unknown. TCRdb called the 5' RACE reads again in MiXCR, with one record for every CDR3 protein. The sample shows around 120,000 distinct CDR3 sequences, 15% to 20% of them seen only once. The sample comes from a study of T-cell memory formation after mild COVID-19. Overall study findings and caveats: Mostly located in CM and EM were contracting CD4+ clones, with contracting CD8+ clones located in EMRA.

The CDR3 covers 14 residues. Per germline, CDR1 SGDLS and CDR2 YYNGEE. Trimming left V 0 bases short and J 7 bases short, with 14 bases between. The sequenced sample consisted of PBMCs or a T cell subset sorted from them (not recorded which). The TCR originated in an adult woman who had mild COVID-19 (a few samples of this study predate the infection). Cell type and time point are not known. This chain joins TRBV9 and TRBJ2-7, with no clear D. In nucleotides, the CDR3 is TGTGCCAGCAGCGTAGAAAACCTTTCGGAGGAGCAGTACTTC. This translates into CASSVENLSEEQYF.